What follows are 9 T cell receptor beta chains derived from one specimen sequenced in a study of molecular identifiers for immune sequencing clone quantification (dated by TCRdb to between 2017 and 2018). The library was built by means of PCR. The reads were generated on an Illumina HiSeq 4000. Starting from the raw public reads, TCRdb applied fastp trimming at Q25, assembled clones with MiXCR and retained in-frame beta chains. Rows matching on CDR3 protein sequence are summarized as one entry with the most common DNA and genes. This sample lists about 640,000 distinct CDR3 sequences; 15% to 20% were detected once. The ten largest account for approximately 0.9% of the sample. Specimen: naive CD8+ T cells from blood, with Jurkat cell RNA spiked in. The sample's cell subset or site label, decoded: FACS-sorted CD8+CD4-CCR7+CD45RA+ naive T cells. These receptors were taken from a human donor in good health. Some libraries in this study had Jurkat cell RNA spiked in.

The V call is TRBV3-1, the J call TRBJ1-3, with D maybe TRBD1 (6 bases). V dropped 0 bases and J dropped 5 bases, with 11 bases sitting between them. The CDR3 loop spans 15 amino acids. Germline CDR1 and CDR2: LGHDT and YNNKEL (reference sequence). CDR3: CASSQDQGWRNTIYF. DNA of the CDR3: TGTGCCAGCAGCCAAGATCAGGGGTGGAGAAACACCATATATTTT.

The chain carries TRBV9 and TRBJ1-2; D may be TRBD1 (5 bases). Germline lookup yields CDR1 SGDLS and CDR2 YYNGEE. V lost 4 bases, J lost 4 bases, and 14 bases lay in between. This CDR3 has 14 residues. CDR3 nucleotide sequence: TGTGCCAGCAGCTCACCAAGGGGTGGCTATGGCTACACCTTC. Translation: CASSSPRGGYGYTF.

This clonotype was seen ten or more times. The genes are TRBV12-3 or TRBV12-4 and TRBJ1-5; 7 bases are shared with TRBD1. Trimming took 3 bases from V and 3 from J; bases not matched to a gene: 8. This CDR3 is built from 16 residues. The CDR3 DNA follows: TGTGCCAGCAGTTTCGGAGGGGGCTTTAACAATCAGCCCCAGCATTTT. Its protein product is CASSFGGGFNNQPQHF.

This clonotype was seen at least ten times. V and J are TRBV7-9 and TRBJ2-5; D perhaps matches TRBD2 (6 bases). CDR1 is SEHNR and CDR2 is FQNEAQ in the germline V gene (reference sequence). The CDR3 is 14 amino acids. The V and J ends lost 6 bases and 0 bases respectively, with 11 bases between them. CDR3 loop: CASRPPGDQETQYF. CDR3 in DNA: TGTGCCAGCAGGCCACCGGGGGACCAAGAGACCCAGTACTTC.

Remarks on this clonotype: Since a much larger clone is just one base distant, this may be a read error. This rearrangement joins TRBV11-2 to TRBJ2-7, with D perhaps matching TRBD1 (6 bases). The CDR3 sequence is 14 residues long. CDR1 is SGHAT, CDR2 FQNNGV, per germline. CDR3 DNA: TGTGCCTGCAGCTTCGGGACAAATTACTACGAGCAGTACTTC. It specifies CACSFGTNYYEQYF.

A single count supports this clonotype. A much larger clone differs by one base, so this may be a read error. The missing conserved phenylalanine or tryptophan at the end of this CDR3 makes a read error likely. The CDR3 region is CASSFMDRGLGGNTIYL. The DNA of the CDR3 is TGTGCCAGCAGTTTTATGGACAGGGGGCTTGGTGGAAACACCATATATCTT. The chain carries TRBV28 and TRBJ1-3; the match to TRBD1 covers 11 bases. Trimming at V came to 3 bases and at J to 3 bases, leaving 7 bases not matched to a gene. The CDR3 covers 17 residues. Per the germline V gene, CDR1 is MDHEN and CDR2 is SYDVKM.

At least ten counts were recorded for this clonotype. The chain employs TRBV27 and TRBJ2-5; D is unclear. Trimming took off 4 bases at V and 4 bases at J, with 16 bases between the two ends. Germline values: CDR1 MNHEY, CDR2 SMNVEV (reference sequence). The CDR3 totals 15 residues. The chain's CDR3 is CASSSDPQGVETQYF. CDR3 DNA sequence: TGTGCCAGCAGTTCTGACCCACAAGGTGTAGAGACCCAGTACTTC.

This clonotype was recorded at least ten times. The CDR3 coding sequence is TGCAGTGCTAGGATTGACCCCTCCTACGAGCAGTACTTC. Encoded protein: CSARIDPSYEQYF. This chain joins TRBV20-1 and TRBJ2-7; D gene ambiguous. Trimming stripped 3 bases from V and 0 bases from J, with 9 bases between. The CDR3 runs to 13 residues. The V gene's germline CDR1 is DFQATT and CDR2 SNEGSKA (reference sequence).

The table lists this clonotype with many counts. V is TRBV3-1 and J is TRBJ2-7; D is undetermined. This CDR3 contains 14 residues. Germline V lookup: CDR1 LGHDT, CDR2 YNNKEL (reference sequence). V was cut by 0 bases and J by 5 bases, with 11 bases left in between. The CDR3 here is CASSQDVRGDEQYF. DNA of the CDR3: TGTGCCAGCAGCCAAGATGTGCGTGGGGACGAGCAGTACTTC.